The source of this TCR beta chain is a study of radiotherapy plus CTLA-4 blockade in lung cancer. In the study overall: Disease control was seen in about 30% of patients, objective responses in about 18%. Whole-study results and caveats: Among reported predictors of response, early blood T cell clone dynamics with interferon-beta performed best. After radiotherapy and ipilimumab, tumor-derived clones expanded in peripheral blood.

Enrolled patients, whose metastatic non-small-cell lung cancer was chemo-refractory, received focal radiation plus CTLA-4 blockade with ipilimumab. This table comes from immunoSEQ multiplex PCR, and its TCRdb copy is limited to in-frame clones, with some not included. This table has about 40,000 clones, 75% to 85% appearing once. The CDR3 length is 15 residues. The germline gives CDR1 MDHEN, CDR2 SYDVKM. V was pared by 2 bases and J by 5 bases, with 15 bases between. Points on this clone: Its antigen is still unknown.

This TCR was recovered from a human donor with non-small cell lung cancer that progressed on radiotherapy plus ipilimumab. The input for sequencing was peripheral blood, taken from a patient treated with radiotherapy plus ipilimumab. V and J are TRBV28 and TRBJ1-1; D perhaps matches TRBD1 (5 bases). As DNA, the CDR3 is TGTGCCAGCAGTTTAAGGGGCACCTCACCTACTGAAGCTTTCTTT. Protein: CASSLRGTSPTEAFF.